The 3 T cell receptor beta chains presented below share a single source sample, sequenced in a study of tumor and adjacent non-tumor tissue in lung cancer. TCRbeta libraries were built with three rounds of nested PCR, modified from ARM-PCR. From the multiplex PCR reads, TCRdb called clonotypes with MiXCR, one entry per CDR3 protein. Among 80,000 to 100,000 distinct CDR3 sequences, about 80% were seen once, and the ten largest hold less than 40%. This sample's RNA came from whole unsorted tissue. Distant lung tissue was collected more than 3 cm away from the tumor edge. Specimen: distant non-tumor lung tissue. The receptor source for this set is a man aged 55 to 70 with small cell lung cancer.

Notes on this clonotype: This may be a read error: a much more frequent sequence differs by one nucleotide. The CDR3 DNA sequence: TGTGCCACCAGTGATTCCAGCCGGAACTCCAATGAGCAGTTCTTC. Encoded protein: CATSDSSRNSNEQFF. This chain connects TRBV24-1 to TRBJ2-1; no definite D call. The CDR3 is made up of 15 amino acids. Per the germline V gene, CDR1 is KGHDR and CDR2 is SFDVKD. Deletions cut 2 bases from V and 6 bases from J, with 13 bases between.

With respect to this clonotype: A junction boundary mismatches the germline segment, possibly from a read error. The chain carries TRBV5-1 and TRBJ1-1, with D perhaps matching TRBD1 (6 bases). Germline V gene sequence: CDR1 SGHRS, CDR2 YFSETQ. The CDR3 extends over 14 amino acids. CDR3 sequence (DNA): TGCGCTAGCAGCTTGGAAGTGGGGGGCTCTGAAGCTTTCTTT. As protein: CASSLEVGGSEAFF.

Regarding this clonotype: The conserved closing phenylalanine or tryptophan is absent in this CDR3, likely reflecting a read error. CDR3: CASSLMDREETQYL. Here the CDR3 DNA reads TGTGCTAGCAGTTTAATGGACAGGGAGGAGACCCAGTACTTG. The chain couples TRBV12-3 or TRBV12-4 to TRBJ2-5; 8 positions match TRBD1. CDR3 length: 14 amino acids.